Listed below are T cell receptor beta chains from one sample, sequenced in a study of shared clonotypes between healthy human individuals. The repertoire was sequenced with immunoSEQ multiplex PCR; TCRdb's copy has only in-frame clones and lacks some. The sample lists about 1.1 million clones, approximately 80% occurring once. Input material: memory CD4+ T cells from PBMCs. Receptor source: a man younger than 30 in good health. Some clones in this sample may be carry-over from other donors' samples. CDR3s include the opening cysteine and the closing phenylalanine or tryptophan.

>TRBV6-6
CASRTGYQETQYF
>TRBV5-1
CASSNNRGETQYF
>TRBV28
CASFEDRVVNTEAFF
>TRBV9
CASSWGGQGQETQYF
>TRBV7-2
CASSLEGRSHTDTQYF
>TRBV5-6
CASSPGLAGVEQFF
>TRBV11-2
CASSLGGADTQYF
>TRBV14
CASSQSRRYEQYF
>TRBV19
CASSMDRAWSNQPQHF
>TRBV6-6
CASRPDGNTGELFF
>TRBV19
CASRFGLAREGAEAFF
>TRBV15
CATSRDRTQETQYF
>TRBV5-1
CASSLGTLAGGGGETQYF
>TRBV5-1
CASSLGQGYEQFF
>TRBV4-1
CASSAGYQSNQPQHF
>TRBV28
CASSPHRGTYEQYF
>TRBV7-9
CASSLTSGNTDTQYF
>TRBV11-2
CASSLERRTSGGLFF
>TRBV7-2
CASSIDSNYEQYF
>TRBV27
CASSYDRGYEQYF
>TRBV6-1
CASSSRTGGYEQYF
>TRBV5-4
CASSLDSMNYGYTF
>TRBV6-1
CASRGLTEAFF
>TRBV18
CASSPPGLKSGSTEAFF
>TRBV6-6
CASSYSLRTDRQPQHF
>TRBV30
CAWSYRGQPQHF
>TRBV9
CASSPRGVLGEPQHF
>TRBV27
CASSARENRGRNNEQFF
>TRBV7-2
CASSARPSGEQYF
>TRBV28
CASRRLAGAYEQYF
>TRBV7-9
CASSAGQGPAHTIYF
>TRBV10-3
CAITREVTDTQYF
>TRBV27
CASSYQFSEQYF
>TRBV5-1
CASSINPTQGDEAFF
>TRBV18
CASSTFPAYEQYF